This TCR beta chain was recorded in a study of blood T cell repertoires in COVID-19. As for the study in general: Samples of COVID-19 (acute and convalescent) were obtained from the United States, Italy and Spain. T cells, B-cell-depleted T cells, or PBMCs provided the cDNA or gDNA that served as material.

Original processing notes: How many nucleated cells were present was estimated from reference gene primer amplification. Measured with immunoSEQ multiplex PCR; TCRdb has only the in-frame clones, and not every one. V and J calls and clone size are as listed in that table; D and trimming were resolved from the DNA. The sample records 250,000 or so clones, about three quarters being singletons. This CDR3 has 13 amino acids. The germline V gene has CDR1 SGHRS and CDR2 YFSETQ. Trimming pared 4 bases from V and 3 bases from J, leaving 11 bases between. The J gene is TRBJ2-7, the V gene TRBV5-1; a possible D gene is TRBD1 (5 bases). The receptor was isolated from a woman aged 80 or older with acute or convalescent COVID-19. Sequencing was done on a sample of peripheral blood. The CDR3 reads CASSPGHNYEQYF. In nucleotides, the CDR3 is TGCGCCAGCAGCCCAGGACACAACTACGAGCAGTACTTC.